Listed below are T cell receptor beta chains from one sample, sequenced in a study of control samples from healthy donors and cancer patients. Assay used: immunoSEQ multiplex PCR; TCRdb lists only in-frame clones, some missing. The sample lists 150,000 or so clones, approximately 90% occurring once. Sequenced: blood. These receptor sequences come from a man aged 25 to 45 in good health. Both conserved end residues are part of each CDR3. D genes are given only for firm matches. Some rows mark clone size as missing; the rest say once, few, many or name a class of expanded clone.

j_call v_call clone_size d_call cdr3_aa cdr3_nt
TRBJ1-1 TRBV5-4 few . CASSLAGPNTEAFF TGTGCCAGCAGCTTGGCAGGGCCCAACACTGAAGCTTTCTTT
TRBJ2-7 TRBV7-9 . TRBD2 CASSLRREGLDEQYF TGTGCCAGCAGCTTAAGGCGGGAGGGCCTCGACGAGCAGTACTTC
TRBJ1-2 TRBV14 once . CASSPDLNYGYTF TGTGCCAGCAGTCCGGACCTTAACTATGGCTACACCTTC
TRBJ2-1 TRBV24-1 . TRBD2 CATGPGTRVNEQFF TGTGCCACCGGGCCCGGGACTAGAGTCAATGAGCAGTTCTTC
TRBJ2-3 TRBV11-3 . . CASSLGGGRGTDTQYF TGTGCCAGCAGCTTAGGGGGGGGGCGCGGCACAGATACGCAGTATTTT
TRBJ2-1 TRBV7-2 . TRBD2 CASSLVAGPYNEQFF TGTGCCAGCAGCTTAGTAGCGGGACCCTACAATGAGCAGTTCTTC
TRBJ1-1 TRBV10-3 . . CAISVTGMYTEAFF TGTGCCATCAGTGTTACGGGAATGTACACTGAAGCTTTCTTT
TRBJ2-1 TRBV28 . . CASSFGGGYNEQFF TGTGCCAGCAGTTTCGGAGGTGGCTACAATGAGCAGTTCTTC
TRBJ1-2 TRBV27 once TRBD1 CASSPIGDRANYGYTF TGTGCCAGCAGTCCCATAGGGGACAGAGCTAACTATGGCTACACCTTC
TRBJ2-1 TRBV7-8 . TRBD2 CASSLPGLGVEQFF TGTGCCAGCAGCTTGCCGGGACTAGGTGTTGAGCAGTTCTTC
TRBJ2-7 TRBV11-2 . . CASSLDPGQPEQYF TGTGCCAGCAGCTTGGACCCGGGACAACCCGAGCAGTACTTC
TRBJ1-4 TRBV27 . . CASKSFPRDTYEKLFF TGTGCCAGTAAGTCCTTTCCCCGGGACACGTATGAAAAACTGTTTTTT
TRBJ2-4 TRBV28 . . CATESRELAKNIQYF TGTGCCACCGAGAGCCGGGAACTAGCCAAAAACATTCAGTACTTC
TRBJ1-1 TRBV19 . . CASSQRTEAFF TGTGCCAGTAGTCAGCGCACTGAAGCTTTCTTT
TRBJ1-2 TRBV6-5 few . CASSLSRTYGYTF TGTGCCAGCAGTCTCTCGAGGACCTATGGCTACACCTTC
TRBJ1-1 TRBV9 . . CASSAQGKITEAFF TGTGCCAGCAGCGCGCAGGGGAAGATTACTGAAGCTTTCTTT
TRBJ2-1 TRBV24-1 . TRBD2 CATSEAGLADSNEQFF TGTGCCACCAGTGAGGCCGGACTAGCGGATTCCAATGAGCAGTTCTTC
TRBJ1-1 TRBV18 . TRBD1 CASSPGTDNTEAFF TGTGCCAGCTCACCGGGGACAGACAACACTGAAGCTTTCTTT
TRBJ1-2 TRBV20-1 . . CSARGSNGYTF TGCAGTGCTAGGGGAAGCAATGGCTACACCTTC
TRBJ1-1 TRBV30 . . CAWKALYTEAFF TGTGCCTGGAAAGCGCTTTACACTGAAGCTTTCTTT
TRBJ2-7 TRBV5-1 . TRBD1 CASSSTGGAYEQYF TGCGCCAGCAGCTCAACAGGGGGTGCCTACGAGCAGTACTTC
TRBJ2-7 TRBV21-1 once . CASSKQSPGQGSYEQYF TGTGCCAGCAGCAAACAATCGCCAGGACAGGGCAGCTACGAGCAGTACTTC
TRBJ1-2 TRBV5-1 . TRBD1 CASSRDGTGYGYTF TGCGCCAGCAGCAGGGACGGGACAGGATATGGCTACACCTTC
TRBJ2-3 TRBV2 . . CASRTGRTSTDTQYF TGTGCCAGCCGCACAGGGAGAACTAGCACAGATACGCAGTATTTT
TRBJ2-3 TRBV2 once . CASSELGQHGADTQYF TGTGCCAGCAGTGAGCTAGGTCAGCACGGGGCAGATACGCAGTATTTT
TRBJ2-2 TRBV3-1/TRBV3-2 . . CASSQVHTGGELFF TGTGCCAGCAGCCAAGTTCACACGGGCGGAGAGCTGTTTTTT
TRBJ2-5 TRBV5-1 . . CASSPDPGLGTQYF TGCGCCAGCAGCCCTGACCCGGGACTTGGGACCCAGTACTTC
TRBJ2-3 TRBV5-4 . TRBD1 CASSLSGTGRDTQYF TGTGCCAGCAGCCTGTCCGGGACAGGGAGGGATACGCAGTATTTT
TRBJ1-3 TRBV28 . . CATQSGGLTSGGNTIYF TGTGCCACCCAATCGGGTGGCCTGACCTCGGGTGGAAACACCATATATTTT
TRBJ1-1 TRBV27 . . CASSFGGRTEAFF TGTGCCAGCAGTTTTGGGGGTAGGACTGAAGCTTTCTTT
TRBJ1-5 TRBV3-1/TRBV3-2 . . CASSQDQTKGQPQHF TGTGCCAGCAGCCAAGATCAGACGAAGGGACAGCCCCAGCATTTT
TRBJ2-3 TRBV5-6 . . CASSFTDTQYF TGTGCCAGCAGCTTCACAGATACGCAGTATTTT
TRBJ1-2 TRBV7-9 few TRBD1 CASSLARQGDGYTF TGTGCCAGCAGCTTAGCGCGACAGGGGGACGGCTACACCTTC
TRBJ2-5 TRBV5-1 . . CASSLAQGLEETQYF TGCGCCAGCAGCTTGGCCCAGGGATTGGAGGAGACCCAGTACTTC
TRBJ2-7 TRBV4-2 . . CASSSKETYEQYF TGTGCCAGCAGCTCCAAGGAAACCTACGAGCAGTACTTC
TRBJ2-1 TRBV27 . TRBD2 CASSPLAVSSYNEQFF TGTGCCAGCAGTCCCCTAGCGGTTAGCTCCTACAATGAGCAGTTCTTC
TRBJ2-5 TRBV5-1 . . CASSREPQETQYF TGCGCCAGCAGCCGGGAGCCTCAAGAGACCCAGTACTTC
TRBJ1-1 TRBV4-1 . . CASSQGGHMNTEAFF TGCGCCAGCAGCCAGGGGGGACACATGAACACTGAAGCTTTCTTT
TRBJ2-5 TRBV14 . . CASSSWGVETQYF TGTGCCAGCAGCTCGTGGGGAGTGGAGACCCAGTACTTC
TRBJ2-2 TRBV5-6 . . CASSWGHLNVYGELFF TGTGCCAGCAGCTGGGGACACTTGAACGTGTACGGGGAGCTGTTTTTT
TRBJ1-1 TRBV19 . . CASSPLQLRVNTEAFF TGTGCCAGTAGTCCGCTTCAACTTCGAGTGAACACTGAAGCTTTCTTT
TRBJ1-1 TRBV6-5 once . CASSYYRGKSNTEAFF TGTGCCAGCAGTTACTACCGAGGGAAGTCCAACACTGAAGCTTTCTTT
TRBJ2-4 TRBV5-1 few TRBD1 CASSLAQGANIQYF TGCGCCAGCAGCTTGGCGCAGGGGGCAAACATTCAGTACTTC
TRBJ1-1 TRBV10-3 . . CAIRIAPGTPNTEAFF TGTGCCATCCGTATCGCTCCAGGGACACCGAACACTGAAGCTTTCTTT
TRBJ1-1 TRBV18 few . CATGGGLTEAFF TGTGCCACCGGGGGCGGGTTGACTGAAGCTTTCTTT
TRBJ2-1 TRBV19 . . CASSIPGPNEQFF TGTGCCAGTAGTATACCGGGGCCCAATGAGCAGTTCTTC
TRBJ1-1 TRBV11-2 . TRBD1 CASSRTGGSTEAFF TGTGCCAGCAGCCGCACAGGGGGAAGCACTGAAGCTTTCTTT
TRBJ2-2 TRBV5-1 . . CASSGDLWAGELFF TGCGCCAGCAGCGGGGACCTTTGGGCCGGGGAGCTGTTTTTT
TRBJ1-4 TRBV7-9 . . CASSFDRIVGEKLFF TGTGCCAGCAGCTTTGACAGGATTGTAGGGGAAAAACTGTTTTTT
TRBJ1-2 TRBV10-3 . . CAVSDRTYNYGYTF TGTGCCGTCTCCGACAGGACTTATAACTATGGCTACACCTTC
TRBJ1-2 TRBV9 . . CASSVGQVGNLGYTF TGTGCCAGCAGCGTAGGTCAGGTAGGGAACCTTGGCTACACCTTC
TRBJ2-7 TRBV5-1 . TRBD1 CASSLGGTGSAQYF TGCGCCAGCAGCTTGGGTGGGACAGGGTCAGCGCAGTACTTC
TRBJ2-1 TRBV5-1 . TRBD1 CASSLQGAKGANEQFF TGCGCCAGCAGCTTGCAGGGGGCCAAGGGGGCCAATGAGCAGTTCTTC